This is a list of T cell receptor beta chains from one sample in a study of blood T cell repertoires in COVID-19. Method: immunoSEQ multiplex PCR; TCRdb's copy keeps in-frame clones and lacks some. The sample carries about 260,000 clones, over 75% recorded once. The material sequenced was peripheral blood. These TCRs come from a woman aged 50 to 60 with acute or convalescent COVID-19. Both conserved end residues are part of each CDR3. A D gene is named only where the DNA matches it firmly.

TRBV28,TRBJ1-4,-,CASSRQRGTNEKLFF
TRBV18,TRBJ2-5,TRBD1,CASSPGQGRETQYF
TRBV12-3/TRBV12-4,TRBJ2-7,TRBD1,CASTDRGIYEQYF
TRBV7-2,TRBJ2-7,-,CASSFRAGHRYEQYF
TRBV9,TRBJ1-1,TRBD1,CASSGTGGNTEAFF
TRBV12-3/TRBV12-4,TRBJ2-7,-,CASRLTSYEQYF
TRBV18,TRBJ2-7,-,CASSYQVTYEQYF
TRBV11-1,TRBJ1-4,TRBD1,CASSQGAFNEKLFF
TRBV7-8,TRBJ1-5,-,CASSFRDIYSNQPQHF
TRBV7-9,TRBJ2-7,-,CASSSRYEQYF
TRBV9,TRBJ2-2,-,CASSVGGMNTGELFF
TRBV4-3,TRBJ2-7,-,CASSQDHRELYPYEQYF
TRBV19,TRBJ2-7,-,CASRGLGSKDEQYF
TRBV18,TRBJ1-5,-,CASSPRGVGNQPQHF
TRBV11-3,TRBJ2-2,-,CASSLDNGREGNTGELFF
TRBV28,TRBJ2-7,-,CASSLSVRGSYEQYF
TRBV5-1,TRBJ1-1,-,CASSLVGGNTEAFF
TRBV5-1,TRBJ1-2,-,CASSFEAGDYGYTF
TRBV6-5,TRBJ2-3,-,CASTRGDTQYF
TRBV6-6,TRBJ1-4,-,CASKQGIAKLFF